The 25 T cell receptor beta chains below all came from one sample that was sequenced in a study of T cells in Graves' hyperthyroidism and ophthalmopathy. TCR beta CDR3 sequences were amplified from RNA transcripts. RT-PCR in the first round (using the HTBI primer set) targeted the TCR CDR3. TCRdb itself ran the multiplex PCR reads through MiXCR, one entry per CDR3 protein. The sample has hundreds of thousands of distinct CDR3 sequences, 14% seen once. The sequenced sample was blood. The origin of the receptors is a woman aged 18-29 years with Graves' hyperthyroidism.

This chain links TRBV6-2 or TRBV6-3 with TRBJ2-7; 8 bases match TRBD2. Trimming removed 7 bases from V and 5 bases from J; junction bases left unmatched: 10. This CDR3 is 14 amino acids long. Germline CDR1 is MNHEY and CDR2 is SVGEGT. The CDR3 is CASTTGGGMHEQYF. CDR3 bases: TGTGCCAGCACGACGGGGGGGGGAATGCACGAGCAGTACTTC.

This clonotype was recorded at least ten times. The chain employs TRBV6-2 or TRBV6-3 and TRBJ2-7; the D gene could be TRBD1 or TRBD2 (5 bases each). Per germline, CDR1 MNHEY and CDR2 SVGEGT. CDR3 size: 14 residues. With 7 bases removed from V and 4 bases from J, the gap between germline ends came to 17 bases. The CDR3 DNA reads as TGTGCCAGCAACCGACCGGGACGGTTATACGAGCAGTACTTC. Translation gives CASNRPGRLYEQYF.

This clonotype was found a few times. At one end, the junction sequence differs from germline, possibly due to a read error. The chain employs TRBV10-1 and TRBJ2-3, with unresolved D. Germline loops: CDR1 WNHNN, CDR2 SYGVQD (reference sequence). The CDR3 has 14 amino acids. The CDR3 bases are TGCGTCAGCAGTGAGTCGACCTTGGGGGATACGCAGTATTTT. Amino acids: CVSSESTLGDTQYF.

This clonotype has ten or more counts. The gene calls are TRBV15 and TRBJ2-3, with 12 bases lining up with TRBD2. With 7 bases clipped from V and 6 bases from J, the junction kept 8 bases outside the gene matches. This CDR3 comprises 15 residues. CDR1 and CDR2 from the germline V gene are LNHNV and YYDKDF (reference sequence). CDR3 in amino acids: CATTGTSGLRDTQYF. CDR3 coding DNA: TGTGCCACCACCGGGACTAGCGGGTTACGGGATACGCAGTATTTT. Based on the CDR3 plus reference TRBV15 and TRBJ2-3, the full variable domain is DAMVIQNPRYQVTQFGKPVTLSCSQTLNHNVMYWYQQKSSQAPKLLFHYYDKDFNNEADTPDNFQSRRPNTSFCFLDIRSPGLGDTAMYLCATTGTSGLRDTQYFGPGTRLTVL.

This rearrangement joins TRBV7-9 to TRBJ2-2; D not resolved. CDR3 length equals 12 residues. With 5 bases removed from V and 8 bases from J, the gap between germline ends came to 9 bases. In germline, CDR1 is SEHNR, CDR2 FQNEAQ (reference sequence). CDR3 sequence reads: CASSLNLGELFF. The CDR3 nucleotides read TGTGCCAGCAGCCTAAATCTAGGGGAGCTGTTTTTT. Filled out from reference TRBV7-9 and TRBJ2-2, the complete variable domain reads DTGVSQNPRHKITKRGQNVTFRCDPISEHNRLYWYRQTLGQGPEFLTYFQNEAQLEKSRLLSDRFSAERPKGSFSTLEIQRTEQGDSAMYLCASSLNLGELFFGEGSRLTVL.

Many counts were recorded for this clonotype. V gene TRBV7-9 combines with J gene TRBJ2-3; 11 bases align to TRBD2. The V segment lost 2 bases and the J segment 4 bases; nucleotides outside the gene matches: 2. The CDR3 totals 15 residues. Germline V gives CDR1 SEHNR, CDR2 FQNEAQ (reference sequence). CDR3 loop: CASSLPLAGADTQYF. For the CDR3, the DNA is TGTGCCAGCAGCTTACCACTAGCGGGAGCAGATACGCAGTATTTT.

This clonotype was seen once. The J gene is TRBJ1-2, the V gene TRBV10-3, with 7 bases that match TRBD1. Trimming at V came to 6 bases and at J to 4 bases, leaving 11 bases not matched to a gene. Germline lookup yields CDR1 ENHRY and CDR2 SYGVKD. The CDR3 has 15 amino acids. Written as DNA, the CDR3 is TGTGCCATCAGATTTGGGGACAGCAGCTTCTATGGCTACACCTTC. Encoded protein: CAIRFGDSSFYGYTF.

This clonotype was seen more than once but under ten times. Sequence at one end of the junction differs from germline and may be a read error. The chain recombines TRBV6-1 with TRBJ2-1; D is ambiguous. This CDR3 is built from 15 residues. Germline loops: CDR1 MNHNS, CDR2 SASEGT. The CDR3 sequence: CASSEDGFSYNEQFF. CDR3 DNA: TGTGCCAGCAGCGAAGACGGATTCTCCTACAATGAGCAGTTCTTC.

This chain joins TRBV25-1 and TRBJ1-6; D is possibly TRBD1 (5 bases). The V gene lost 1 base and the J gene lost 6 bases, with 16 bases spanning the gap. The CDR3 contains 17 residues. Germline V lookup: CDR1 MGHDK, CDR2 SYGVNS. The CDR3 loop is CASSELASGTANSPLHF. The CDR3 nucleotides are TGTGCCAGCAGTGAATTAGCGTCGGGGACGGCTAATTCACCCCTCCACTTT.

The chain links TRBV4-1 to TRBJ1-2; maybe TRBD1 (5 bases). This CDR3 is 15 amino acids long. V lost 4 bases and J lost 4, with 16 bases in between. Germline lookup yields CDR1 MGHRA and CDR2 YSYEKL. CDR3 bases: TGCGCCAGCAGCCTTGCACAGGTTCCGACCTATGGCTACACCTTC. It specifies CASSLAQVPTYGYTF.

This clonotype was counted at least ten times. The V call is TRBV27, the J call TRBJ2-1, with a weak D call TRBD1 (5 bases). The germline V gene encodes CDR1 MNHEY and CDR2 SMNVEV (reference sequence). The length of the CDR3 is 14 residues. Trimming cost V 6 bases and J 8 bases, with 17 bases left between them. CDR3: CASRDHRRVHEQFF. CDR3 DNA sequence: TGTGCCAGCAGAGACCACCGCAGGGTGCATGAGCAGTTCTTC.

The J gene is TRBJ2-7, the V gene TRBV13; D is unresolved. Deletions cut 0 bases from V and 3 bases from J, with 6 bases between. Germline CDR1 PRHDT, CDR2 FYEKMQ (reference sequence). The CDR3 covers 13 residues. The CDR3 DNA is TGTGCCAGCAGCTTAGGATCCCACTACGAGCAGTACTTC. Its translation is CASSLGSHYEQYF.

The V call is TRBV7-9, the J call TRBJ2-5; 12 bases match TRBD1. The CDR3 length is 17 residues. Germline loops: CDR1 SEHNR, CDR2 FQNEAQ (reference sequence). V shed 4 bases and J 4 bases; nucleotides not matched to a gene: 10. In DNA form, the CDR3 reads TGTGCCAGCAGCTGGAGCGGCGGGACAGGGGGCGTAGAGACCCAGTACTTC. The encoded protein is CASSWSGGTGGVETQYF.

This clonotype was recorded a few times. The chain combines TRBV19 with TRBJ2-7; TRBD1 is a possible D gene (6 bases). Germline V gene data show CDR1 as LNHDA and CDR2 as SQIVND (reference sequence). V was trimmed by 9 bases and J by 2 bases, leaving 17 bases between them. The CDR3 length is 14 residues. CDR3 bases: TGTGCCAGCCAAAGACAGGTCCCCCCCTACGAGCAGTACTTC. Translating gives CASQRQVPPYEQYF.

The chain has TRBV7-2 and TRBJ2-3, with 14 bases fitting TRBD2. There are 16 residues in the CDR3. Germline assignment: CDR1 SGHTA and CDR2 FQGNSA. The V segment lost 2 bases and the J segment 4 bases; nucleotides outside the gene matches: 2. The chain's CDR3 is CASSLRLAGGPDTQYF. Here the CDR3 DNA reads TGTGCCAGCAGCTTAAGACTAGCGGGAGGGCCAGATACGCAGTATTTT.

This chain joins TRBV11-2 and TRBJ1-6; D not certain. The V and J ends lost 1 base and 4 bases respectively, with 8 bases between them. The CDR3 totals 15 residues. Per germline, CDR1 SGHAT and CDR2 FQNNGV. The CDR3 DNA sequence: TGTGCCAGCAGCTTAGCTCCAGGATATAATTCACCCCTCCACTTT. It specifies CASSLAPGYNSPLHF.

This clonotype was seen repeatedly, ten times or more. The V gene is TRBV27, the J gene TRBJ2-1, with 11 bases aligning to TRBD2. The junction had 13 bases not matched to a gene; V was cut back by 6 bases and J by 0 bases. This CDR3 is 19 amino acids long. The germline V gene has CDR1 MNHEY and CDR2 SMNVEV (reference sequence). Written as DNA, the CDR3 is TGTGCCAGCAGCCCTAGCGGACTAGCGGGTTTCAGCTCCTACAATGAGCAGTTCTTC. Residues: CASSPSGLAGFSSYNEQFF.

This clonotype was seen more than once but under ten times. V usage is TRBV20-1 and J usage is TRBJ1-2; the D gene is possibly TRBD1 (5 bases). There are 15 residues in the CDR3. The V gene's germline CDR1 is DFQATT and CDR2 SNEGSKA (reference sequence). V shed 0 bases and J shed 2 bases, with 13 bases lying between them. The DNA of the CDR3 is TGCAGTGCTAGAGATGCGGGACCCTCCAACTATGGCTACACCTTC. Its protein is CSARDAGPSNYGYTF.

The rearrangement joins TRBV3-1 to TRBJ2-7, with 7 positions matching TRBD2. Germline CDR1 and CDR2: LGHDT and YNNKEL (reference sequence). This CDR3 region has 17 residues. V was pared by 1 base and J by 2 bases, with 11 bases of the junction left unmatched. For the CDR3, the DNA is TGTGCCAGCAGCCAAGTACTTAGCGGGCCGCTCACCTACGAGCAGTACTTC. Its protein is CASSQVLSGPLTYEQYF.

CDR3 residues: CATSDFGRDTGELFF. CDR3 bases: TGTGCCACCAGTGATTTTGGGCGGGACACCGGGGAGCTGTTTTTT. V is TRBV24-1 and J is TRBJ2-2; the D gene is possibly TRBD2 (5 bases). CDR3 length equals 15 residues. Germline V gene lookup returns CDR1 KGHDR and CDR2 SFDVKD. Trimming removed 1 base from V and 3 bases from J, with 8 bases in between.

The sample holds many counts of this clonotype. This chain links TRBV11-2 with TRBJ2-5; TRBD1 is a possible D gene (6 bases). Germline-derived CDR1 and CDR2 are SGHAT and FQNNGV. This CDR3 region has 15 residues. Trimming took 5 bases from V and 4 from J, leaving 17 bases between them. CDR3 nucleotides: TGTGCCAGCAGCACCACAGCAGGGGTCGGAGAGACCCAGTACTTC. Protein: CASSTTAGVGETQYF.

This clonotype was seen more than once but under ten times. This chain connects TRBV19 to TRBJ2-7; weak D call: TRBD2 (5 bases). Trimming left V 1 base short and J 6 bases short, with 7 bases between. The CDR3 spans 12 residues. Germline V gives CDR1 LNHDA, CDR2 SQIVND (reference sequence). The CDR3 coding sequence is TGTGCCAGTAGTATAGGCCGGGGCGAGCAGTACTTC. Translated, it gives CASSIGRGEQYF.

This clonotype showed up many times. The chain uses TRBV12-3 or TRBV12-4 and TRBJ2-2; D is uncertain. V was pared by 5 bases and J by 3 bases, with 19 bases between. This CDR3 has 17 amino acids. The CDR3 is CASSRPLVGIDTGELFF. CDR3 DNA: TGTGCCAGCAGTCGGCCCTTGGTAGGGATTGACACCGGGGAGCTGTTTTTT.

This clonotype occurred a few times. The CDR3 sequence is CASGREASGTGELFF. The CDR3 bases are TGTGCCAGTGGCAGAGAGGCTAGCGGCACCGGGGAGCTGTTTTTT. The chain couples TRBV19 to TRBJ2-2; 7 bases are shared with TRBD2. The germline gives CDR1 LNHDA, CDR2 SQIVND (reference sequence). The CDR3 extends over 15 amino acids. Trimming removed 8 bases from V and 4 bases from J; junction bases left unmatched: 10. The full variable domain, completed using reference TRBV19 and TRBJ2-2, is DGGITQSPKYLFRKEGQNVTLSCEQNLNHDAMYWYRQDPGQGLRLIYYSQIVNDFQKGDIAEGYSVSREKKESFPLTVTSAQKNPTAFYLCASGREASGTGELFFGEGSRLTVL.

This clonotype was seen ten or more times. The rearrangement links TRBV12-3 or TRBV12-4 to TRBJ2-1, with D possibly TRBD2 on 5 matching bases. The V and J ends lost 0 bases and 14 bases respectively, with 8 bases between them. CDR3 length equals 11 residues. CDR3 bases: TGTGCCAGCAGTTTAGCGGGGAGTAAGTTCTTC. Residues: CASSLAGSKFF.